These 14 T cell receptor beta chains were sequenced from one sample in a study of blood T cell repertoires in COVID-19. Only in-frame clones appear in the TCRdb table, and some are missing; sequencing was by immunoSEQ multiplex PCR. The table shows roughly 100,000 clones, with around 79% occurring only once. The sequencing input was peripheral blood. The receptors were gathered from a woman of 80 years or more with active or convalescent COVID-19.

The chain couples TRBV19 to TRBJ1-2; the match to TRBD1 covers 7 bases. Germline V gene sequence: CDR1 LNHDA, CDR2 SQIVND (reference sequence). The CDR3 is 14 residues long. The V segment lost 5 bases and the J segment 2 bases; nucleotides outside the gene matches: 5. The CDR3 here is CASSLLGQNYGYTF. The CDR3, as DNA: TGTGCCAGTAGTCTTTTGGGACAGAACTATGGCTACACCTTC.

CDR3 residues: CASSYSTFPQLGRNEQFF. The CDR3 DNA is TGTGCCAGCAGTTACTCGACATTTCCACAGCTGGGGCGCAATGAGCAGTTCTTC. The V and J genes are TRBV6-2 or TRBV6-3 and TRBJ2-1, with TRBD1 as a possible D gene (5 bases). Germline CDR1 reads MNHEY; CDR2 reads SVGEGT. The germline V and J ends were trimmed by 0 bases and 6 bases, with 21 bases remaining between them. The length of the CDR3 is 18 residues.

This clone was seen a handful of times. The chain combines TRBV7-9 with TRBJ2-1; 9 nucleotides align to TRBD2. CDR1 is SEHNR, CDR2 FQNEAQ, per germline (reference sequence). The junction had 7 bases not matched to a gene; V was cut back by 5 bases and J by 2 bases. This CDR3 is built from 16 residues. CDR3 sequence reads: CASSILSGSPYNEQFF. The CDR3 nucleotides read TGTGCCAGCAGCATCCTTAGCGGGAGTCCCTACAATGAGCAGTTCTTC.

The V call is TRBV13, the J call TRBJ2-7; D not resolved. Germline values: CDR1 PRHDT, CDR2 FYEKMQ (reference sequence). Trimming took 5 bases from V and 4 from J, leaving 9 bases between them. The CDR3 runs 12 residues. The CDR3 reads CASSRSLYEQYF. Written as DNA, the CDR3 is TGTGCCAGCAGCCGAAGCCTTTACGAGCAGTACTTC. Complete variable domain (other parts from reference TRBV13 and TRBJ2-7): AAGVIQSPRHLIKEKRETATLKCYPIPRHDTVYWYQQGPGQDPQFLISFYEKMQSDKGSIPDRFSAQQFSDYHSELNMSSLELGDSALYFCASSRSLYEQYFGPGTRLTVT.

The V gene is TRBV18, the J gene TRBJ2-1, with 8 bases fitting TRBD1. CDR3 size: 13 residues. Trimming at V came to 3 bases and at J to 8 bases, leaving 3 bases not matched to a gene. Germline CDR1 and CDR2: KGHSH and LQKENI. The CDR3 loop reads CASSPQGADEQFF. CDR3 coding DNA: TGTGCCAGCTCACCCCAGGGGGCTGATGAGCAGTTCTTC.

The rearrangement joins TRBV5-1 to TRBJ2-5; no definite D call. CDR3 length: 14 amino acids. Trimming stripped 6 bases from V and 1 base from J, with 13 bases between. CDR1 and CDR2 (germline): SGHRS, YFSETQ. The CDR3 protein is CASTPGSTQETQYF. CDR3 bases: TGCGCCAGCACTCCGGGTTCGACCCAAGAGACCCAGTACTTC.

The rearrangement joins TRBV5-5 to TRBJ2-7; 8 positions agree with TRBD1. From germline, CDR1 is SGHKS and CDR2 YYEKEE (reference sequence). CDR3 length: 13 residues. V lost 4 bases and J lost 6; bases outside the gene matches: 6. Here the CDR3 reads CASSHWTGREQYF. DNA for the CDR3: TGTGCCAGCAGCCACTGGACAGGGCGCGAGCAGTACTTC.

This clone appeared a few times. This chain links TRBV19 with TRBJ1-2; D not resolved. There are 13 residues in the CDR3. Germline loops: CDR1 LNHDA, CDR2 SQIVND (reference sequence). V was trimmed by 3 bases and J by 6 bases, leaving 11 bases between them. The CDR3 sequence is CASSIGPGNGYTF. Here the CDR3 DNA reads TGTGCCAGTAGTATCGGACCGGGGAATGGCTACACCTTC.

The table lists this clone with a count of one. The chain recombines TRBV28 with TRBJ2-3; D is ambiguous. This CDR3 contains 13 residues. V was clipped by 5 bases and J by 4 bases, with 10 bases between them. Per germline, CDR1 MDHEN and CDR2 SYDVKM. For the CDR3, the DNA is TGTGCCAGCAGTCCTTATATTGCAGATACGCAGTATTTT. Residues: CASSPYIADTQYF.

This chain connects TRBV19 to TRBJ2-5, with 8 bases aligning to TRBD2. Germline CDR1 LNHDA, CDR2 SQIVND (reference sequence). Losses at the gene ends were 3 bases for V and 5 bases for J; bases not matched to a gene: 14. CDR3 length equals 17 residues. The DNA of the CDR3 is TGTGCCAGTAGTATGAGGACCGGGAGGGGGACTTTCGAGACCCAGTACTTC. It translates to CASSMRTGRGTFETQYF.

CDR3 DNA sequence: TGTGCCAGCAGCCAATTCGGACTACAAGAGACCCAGTACTTC. It yields the protein CASSQFGLQETQYF. The chain recombines TRBV14 with TRBJ2-5, with D perhaps TRBD2 (6 bases). This CDR3 spans 14 amino acids. Per germline, CDR1 SGHDN and CDR2 FVKESK. Trimming took 2 bases from V and 2 from J, leaving 9 bases between them.

The CDR3 is CASSEAGGFEQYF. CDR3 DNA: TGTGCCAGCTCGGAAGCGGGAGGATTTGAGCAGTACTTC. The rearrangement joins TRBV9 to TRBJ2-7, with TRBD2 matching 9 bases. This CDR3 has 13 residues. The V and J ends lost 7 bases and 7 bases, in that order; junction bases with no gene match: 9. Germline-derived CDR1 and CDR2 are SGDLS and YYNGEE.

As regards this clone: Compared with germline, one end of the junction differs, possibly owing to a read error. This chain links TRBV5-4 with TRBJ2-7; D may be TRBD1 (5 bases). The CDR3 loop spans 16 amino acids. In germline, CDR1 is SGHNT, CDR2 YYREEE (reference sequence). The CDR3 loop is CASSLGSDIFAGAVDF. CDR3 bases: TGTGCCAGCAGCTTGGGCTCTGACATTTTTGCTGGGGCAGTGGACTTC.

This chain uses TRBV7-3 with TRBJ2-6; D might be TRBD1 (6 bases). CDR3 length equals 16 residues. Per the germline V gene, CDR1 is SGHTA and CDR2 is FQGTGA. V lost 5 bases and J 0 bases, leaving 11 bases between the germline ends. In DNA, the CDR3 is TGTGCCAGCAGCGCGACAGGAGCCTCTGGGGCCAACGTCCTGACTTTC. Protein product: CASSATGASGANVLTF. Together with reference TRBV7-3 and TRBJ2-6, the CDR3 gives the full variable domain: GAGVSQTPSNKVTEKGKYVELRCDPISGHTALYWYRQSLGQGPEFLIYFQGTGAADDSGLPNDRFFAVRPEGSVSTLKIQRTERGDSAVYLCASSATGASGANVLTFGAGSRLTVL.